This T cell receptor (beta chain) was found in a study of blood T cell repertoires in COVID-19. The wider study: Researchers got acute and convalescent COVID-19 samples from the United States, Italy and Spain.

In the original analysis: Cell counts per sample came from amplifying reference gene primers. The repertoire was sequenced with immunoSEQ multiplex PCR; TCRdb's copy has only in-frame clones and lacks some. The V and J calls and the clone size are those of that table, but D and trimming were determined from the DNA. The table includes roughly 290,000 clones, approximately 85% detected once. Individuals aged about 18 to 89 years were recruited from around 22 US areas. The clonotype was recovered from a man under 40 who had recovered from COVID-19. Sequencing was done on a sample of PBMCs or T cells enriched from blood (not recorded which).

The CDR3 spells CASTGAYNSPLHF. CDR3 in DNA: TGTGCCAGTACAGGGGCCTATAATTCACCCCTCCACTTT. The genes are TRBV5-4 and TRBJ1-6, with 7 bases matching TRBD1. The CDR3 is 13 residues long. The ends lost 8 bases at V and 2 bases at J; junction bases unmatched: 1. Germline V gene sequence: CDR1 SGHNT, CDR2 YYREEE (reference sequence).